This TCR beta chain was recovered during a study of beta chain features in type 1 diabetes. Whole-study context: In all, some 100 million sorted cells from all samples were analyzed.

Study outcomes and limitations: PCR might favor shorter templates, but any such skew would affect patients and controls equally.

TCRB transcripts that were expressed got sequenced, as all of the isolated RNA had been reverse transcribed. This table comes from immunoSEQ multiplex PCR, and its TCRdb copy is limited to in-frame clones, with some not included. The table shows about 930,000 clones, with under 20% occurring only once. This CDR3 spans 15 amino acids. Germline V gene sequence: CDR1 LNHDA, CDR2 SQIVND (reference sequence). V was trimmed by 5 bases and J by 4 bases, leaving 17 bases between them. On this clone: Its antigen remains unknown.

The sequenced sample consisted of naive CD4+ T cells from blood. This chain joins TRBV19 and TRBJ1-1; D is unclear. The TCR comes from a woman younger than 35 in good health. CDR3 nucleotide sequence: TGTGCCAGTAGTTCCCTCGACCCGGGGAGCACTGAAGCTTTCTTT. Translated, it gives CASSSLDPGSTEAFF.